Detailed here is one TCR beta chain. Its specificity is not known. This sample is drawn from a study of cytomegalovirus exposure and HLA in healthy donors. On the study more broadly: In a previous analysis, 95 million to 130 million unique TCR beta sequences were found from 150 million to 200 million T cells.

This CDR3 comprises 13 residues. The germline V and J ends were trimmed by 6 bases and 0 bases, with 8 bases remaining between them. Germline V gene sequence: CDR1 WNHNN, CDR2 SYGVQD (reference sequence). Study results and caveats: Follow-up analysis found HLA locus-dependent TCR association rates, highest for DRB1 and lowest for HLA-C. In a later analysis, most CMV-associated TCR beta chains appeared HLA-restricted.

The primer mix had 60 Vbeta and 13 Jbeta primers. Sequencing was performed with immunoSEQ multiplex PCR; in TCRdb, only in-frame clones are kept and a portion is missing. The data show about 130,000 clones, with about four fifths seen just once and approximately 3.6% held by the top ten. Source material: PBMCs. The receptor's source is a woman between 40 and 55 years old in good health and CMV-seropositive. The chain has TRBV10-1 and TRBJ1-1; perhaps TRBD1 as D (6 bases). CDR3 bases: TGCGCCAGCAGCCAGGGGATGAACACTGAAGCTTTCTTT. Amino acid sequence: CASSQGMNTEAFF.